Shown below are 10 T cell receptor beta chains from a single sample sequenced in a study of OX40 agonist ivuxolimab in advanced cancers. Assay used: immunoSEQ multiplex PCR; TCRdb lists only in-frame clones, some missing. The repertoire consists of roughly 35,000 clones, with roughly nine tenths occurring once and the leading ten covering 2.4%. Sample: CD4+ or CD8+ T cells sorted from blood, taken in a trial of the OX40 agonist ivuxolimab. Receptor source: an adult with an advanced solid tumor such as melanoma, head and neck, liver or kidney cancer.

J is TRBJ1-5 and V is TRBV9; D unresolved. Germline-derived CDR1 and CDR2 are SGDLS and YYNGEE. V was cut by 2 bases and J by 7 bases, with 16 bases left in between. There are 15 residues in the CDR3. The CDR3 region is CASSVGMGLRQPQHF. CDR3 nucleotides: TGTGCCAGCAGCGTCGGGATGGGCTTGAGACAGCCCCAGCATTTT.

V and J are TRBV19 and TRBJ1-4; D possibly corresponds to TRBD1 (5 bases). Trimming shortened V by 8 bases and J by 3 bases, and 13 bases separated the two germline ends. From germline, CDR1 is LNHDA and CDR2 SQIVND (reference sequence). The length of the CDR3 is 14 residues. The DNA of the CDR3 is TGTGCCAGTCGGCGAGGGGCTTCTAATGAAAAACTGTTTTTT. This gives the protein CASRRGASNEKLFF.

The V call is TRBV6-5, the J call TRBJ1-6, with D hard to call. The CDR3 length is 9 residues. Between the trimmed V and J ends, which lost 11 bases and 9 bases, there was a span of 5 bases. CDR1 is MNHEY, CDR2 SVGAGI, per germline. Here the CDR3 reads CAGGSPLHF. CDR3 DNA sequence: TGTGCCGGCGGTTCACCCCTCCACTTT.

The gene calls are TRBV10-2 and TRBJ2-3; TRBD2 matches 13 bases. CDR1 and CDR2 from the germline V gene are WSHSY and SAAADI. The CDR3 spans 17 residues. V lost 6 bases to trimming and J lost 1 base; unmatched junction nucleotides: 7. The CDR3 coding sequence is TGCGCCAGCAGCTTGAGGGGGACTAGCGGGGGCACAGATACGCAGTATTTT. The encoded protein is CASSLRGTSGGTDTQYF.

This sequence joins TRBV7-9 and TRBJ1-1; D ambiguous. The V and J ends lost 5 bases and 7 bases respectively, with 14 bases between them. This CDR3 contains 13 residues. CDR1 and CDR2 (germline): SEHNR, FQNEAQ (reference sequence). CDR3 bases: TGTGCCAGCAGCGCAAATCCCGTTATTGAAGCTTTCTTT. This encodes CASSANPVIEAFF.

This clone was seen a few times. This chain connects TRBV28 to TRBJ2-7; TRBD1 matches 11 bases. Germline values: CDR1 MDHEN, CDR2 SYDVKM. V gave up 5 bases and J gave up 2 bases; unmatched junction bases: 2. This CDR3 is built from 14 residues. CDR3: CASSRTGGAYEQYF. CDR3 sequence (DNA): TGTGCCAGCAGTCGGACAGGGGGCGCCTACGAGCAGTACTTC.

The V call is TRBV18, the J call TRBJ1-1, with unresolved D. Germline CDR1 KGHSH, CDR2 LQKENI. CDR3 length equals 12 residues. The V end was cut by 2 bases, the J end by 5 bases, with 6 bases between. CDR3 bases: TGTGCCAGCTCACCAGGTCTTACTGAAGCTTTCTTT. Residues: CASSPGLTEAFF. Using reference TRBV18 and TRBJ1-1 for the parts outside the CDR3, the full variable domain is NAGVMQNPRHLVRRRGQEARLRCSPMKGHSHVYWYRQLPEEGLKFMVYLQKENIIDESGMPKERFSAEFPKEGPSILRIQQVVRGDSAAYFCASSPGLTEAFFGQGTRLTVV.

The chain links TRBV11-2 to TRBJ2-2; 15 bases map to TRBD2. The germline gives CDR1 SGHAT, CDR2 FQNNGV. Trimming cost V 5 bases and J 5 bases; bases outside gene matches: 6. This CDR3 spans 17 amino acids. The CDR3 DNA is TGTGCCAGCAGCCCGGGACTAGCGGGGGGTGGGACCGGGGAGCTGTTTTTT. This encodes CASSPGLAGGGTGELFF.

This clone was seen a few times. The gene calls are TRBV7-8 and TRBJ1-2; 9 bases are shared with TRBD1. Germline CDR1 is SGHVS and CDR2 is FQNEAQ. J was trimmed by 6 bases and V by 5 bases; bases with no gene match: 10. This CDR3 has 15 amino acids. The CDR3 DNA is TGTGCCAGCAGCGGGTTGGACAGGGGAAGGCATGGCTACACCTTC. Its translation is CASSGLDRGRHGYTF.

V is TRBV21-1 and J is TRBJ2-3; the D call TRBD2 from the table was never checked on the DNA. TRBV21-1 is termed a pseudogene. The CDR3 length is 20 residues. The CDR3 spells CASSKKRRPLLTSSTDTQYF. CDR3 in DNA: TGTGCCAGCAGCAAGAAGCGACGCCCACTTCTTACTTCTAGCACAGATACGCAGTATTTT.